The 25 T cell receptor beta chains below were found in one sample sequenced in a study of T cell responses to AZD1222 COVID-19 vaccine (dated by TCRdb to the early 2020s). Library construction relied on the immunoSEQ multiplex PCR assay. Sourced from immuneACCESS, this table was stored by TCRdb with only in-frame sequences that have V and J called. A share of the clones is absent; for the studies checked, an unresolved V gene accounts for under half, and the remainder has no known explanation. This sample has roughly 100,000 clones in its table, and 80% to 95% of those were observed once. Clones ranked in the top ten supply approximately 8.2% of the sample. According to the study, the label for this sample's time point signals: about 28 days (+/-7) after the second vaccine dose. Sequencing was performed on peripheral blood, taken 28 days after the second AZD1222 dose. The receptors shown here come from an adult who received the AZD1222 COVID-19 vaccine.

Here the CDR3 reads CASSSNRVTEAFF. The CDR3 region has the DNA TGTGCCAGCAGCTCAAACAGGGTCACTGAAGCTTTCTTT. This rearrangement joins TRBV7-3 to TRBJ1-1; the D gene is possibly TRBD1 (6 bases). In germline, CDR1 is SGHTA, CDR2 FQGTGA. With 4 bases removed from V and 4 bases from J, the gap between germline ends came to 10 bases. This CDR3 contains 13 residues.

This chain connects TRBV27 to TRBJ1-5, with no clear D. Looked up from germline, CDR1 is MNHEY and CDR2 is SMNVEV (reference sequence). This CDR3 contains 12 residues. Deletions cut 3 bases from V and 4 bases from J, with 4 bases between. The CDR3 nucleotides read TGTGCCAGCAGTTTCCTAAATCAGCCCCAGCATTTT. Amino acid sequence: CASSFLNQPQHF.

The CDR3 nucleotides are TGTGCCAGCAGTTACTCGAGGGGGGGAAGCAATCAGCCCCAGCATTTT. Its protein product is CASSYSRGGSNQPQHF. The chain carries TRBV6-5 and TRBJ1-5; D perhaps matches TRBD1 (6 bases). The CDR3 is 16 amino acids. V dropped 0 bases and J dropped 1 base, with 10 bases sitting between them. In germline, CDR1 is MNHEY, CDR2 SVGAGI.

This chain uses TRBV6-4 with TRBJ1-2, with D perhaps matching TRBD1 (5 bases). This CDR3 comprises 16 residues. Germline-derived CDR1 and CDR2 are MRHNA and SNTAGT. Trimming left V 0 bases short and J 4 bases short, with 15 bases between. The DNA of the CDR3 is TGTGCCAGCAGTGACTCGATTCAGGGTTGGCCCTATGGCTACACCTTC. It encodes CASSDSIQGWPYGYTF.

The genes are TRBV9 and TRBJ1-5; no reliable D call. The CDR3 sequence is 14 residues long. From germline, CDR1 is SGDLS and CDR2 YYNGEE. Trimming took 5 bases from V and 6 from J, leaving 15 bases between them. The CDR3 here is CASRGGRAGQPQHF. For the CDR3, the DNA is TGTGCCAGCAGGGGTGGGAGGGCCGGTCAGCCCCAGCATTTT.

The rearrangement joins TRBV7-2 to TRBJ2-7; D is unclear. The V end was cut by 7 bases, the J end by 3 bases, with 7 bases between. CDR1 is SGHTA, CDR2 FQGNSA, per germline. The CDR3 has 11 residues. The CDR3 DNA reads as TGTGCCAGCACCCTTGGCTACGAGCAGTACTTC. Encoded protein: CASTLGYEQYF.

The V call is TRBV7-2, the J call TRBJ2-2; TRBD1 aligns across 9 bases. Germline CDR1 reads SGHTA; CDR2 reads FQGNSA. The V segment lost 1 base and the J segment 4 bases; nucleotides outside the gene matches: 4. The CDR3 extends over 16 amino acids. Written as DNA, the CDR3 is TGTGCCAGCAGCTTAGGGAGACAGGGGGGCACCGGGGAGCTGTTTTTT. Its translation is CASSLGRQGGTGELFF.

This clone is classed as medium-sized. The chain is built from TRBV2 and TRBJ1-5, with D hard to call. V lost 0 bases and J 6 bases, leaving 12 bases between the germline ends. The length of the CDR3 is 15 residues. Germline V gene lookup returns CDR1 SNHLY and CDR2 FYNNEI. The CDR3 DNA reads TGTGCCAGCAGTGAAGCCCCCCCGGGAGTTCAGCCCCAGCATTTT. Translation gives CASSEAPPGVQPQHF.

The gene calls are TRBV6-5 and TRBJ2-2; D is undetermined. Trimming shortened V by 1 base and J by 5 bases, and 8 bases separated the two germline ends. The CDR3 runs to 14 residues. Germline V gene data show CDR1 as MNHEY and CDR2 as SVGAGI. DNA of the CDR3: TGTGCCAGCAGTTACTGGATAAGTACCGGGGAGCTGTTTTTT. Its translation: CASSYWISTGELFF.

The rearrangement uses TRBV30 and TRBJ1-1; D not certain. Per germline, CDR1 GTSNPN and CDR2 SVGIG (reference sequence). The CDR3 is 15 residues long. Trimming removed 3 bases from V and 9 bases from J, with 23 bases in between. The DNA of the CDR3 is TGTGCCTGGAGCGTTAAACCTTTCGTAGAAGACAAAGCTTTCTTT. Protein sequence: CAWSVKPFVEDKAFF.

The chain is built from TRBV2 and TRBJ2-7, with 11 bases aligning to TRBD2. The CDR3 has 16 residues. The germline CDR1 and CDR2 sequences are SNHLY and FYNNEI. Unmatched junction bases numbered 6, after V lost 5 bases and J lost 0 bases. CDR3 nucleotides: TGTGCCAGCAGTCGCCTACTAGCGGGGGCCTCCTACGAGCAGTACTTC. Its protein product is CASSRLLAGASYEQYF. Complete variable domain (other parts from reference TRBV2 and TRBJ2-7): EPEVTQTPSHQVTQMGQEVILRCVPISNHLYFYWYRQILGQKVEFLVSFYNNEISEKSEIFDDQFSVERPDGSNFTLKIRSTKLEDSAMYFCASSRLLAGASYEQYFGPGTRLTVT.

The CDR3 loop is CASSQVVQGNQPQHF. As DNA, the CDR3 is TGCGCCAGCAGCCAAGTGGTACAGGGGAATCAGCCCCAGCATTTT. The J gene is TRBJ1-5, the V gene TRBV4-3; 7 bases agree with TRBD1. The V and J ends lost 1 base and 4 bases, in that order; junction bases with no gene match: 4. Germline V gives CDR1 LGHNA, CDR2 YSLEER. The CDR3 extends over 15 amino acids.

This clone was observed once. The CDR3 reads CASSVVSEITDTQYF. Written as DNA, the CDR3 is TGTGCCAGCAGCGTAGTTTCTGAGATAACAGATACGCAGTATTTT. The chain couples TRBV9 to TRBJ2-3, with D unresolved. The CDR3 consists of 15 residues. Looked up from germline, CDR1 is SGDLS and CDR2 is YYNGEE. V was clipped by 0 bases and J by 3 bases, with 11 bases between them.

The V call is TRBV7-2, the J call TRBJ2-7; 7 bases match TRBD2. The V segment lost 5 bases and the J segment 4 bases; nucleotides outside the gene matches: 14. CDR3 length equals 16 residues. From germline, CDR1 is SGHTA and CDR2 FQGNSA. The CDR3 DNA reads as TGTGCCAGCAGCCCCCGTAATTGGGAGGGGCGGTACGAGCAGTACTTC. Its translation is CASSPRNWEGRYEQYF. The variable domain in full, with the rest retrieved from reference TRBV7-2 and TRBJ2-7, is GAGVSQSPSNKVTEKGKDVELRCDPISGHTALYWYRQSLGQGLEFLIYFQGNSAPDKSGLPSDRFSAERTGGSVSTLTIQRTQQEDSAVYLCASSPRNWEGRYEQYFGPGTRLTVT.

V is TRBV6-5 and J is TRBJ1-3; no clear D. Germline lookup yields CDR1 MNHEY and CDR2 SVGAGI. The ends were cut back, 8 bases at V and 4 bases at J, with 9 bases in the middle. CDR3 size: 12 residues. The CDR3 DNA reads as TGTGCCAGCGGGCAGCCGGGAAACACCATATATTTT. This translates into CASGQPGNTIYF.

The table lists this clone with a count of one. CDR3 in DNA: TGTGCCAGCACCCCCGAGACAGATCAGCCCCAGCATTTT. It codes for CASTPETDQPQHF. J is TRBJ1-5 and V is TRBV12-3 or TRBV12-4, with D possibly TRBD1 on 5 matching bases. This CDR3 has 13 residues. With 7 bases removed from V and 5 bases from J, the gap between germline ends came to 12 bases.

This clone was seen only once. This chain links TRBV9 with TRBJ1-6, with TRBD1 matching 7 bases. CDR1 and CDR2 from the germline V gene are SGDLS and YYNGEE. V lost 7 bases to trimming and J lost 9 bases; unmatched junction nucleotides: 10. The CDR3 runs to 14 residues. The CDR3 sequence is CASGPPDRVSPLHF. CDR3 coding DNA: TGTGCCAGCGGCCCTCCTGACAGGGTTTCACCCCTCCACTTT. Variable domain in full (rest from reference TRBV9 and TRBJ1-6): DSGVTQTPKHLITATGQRVTLRCSPRSGDLSVYWYQQSLDQGLQFLIQYYNGEERAKGNILERFSAQQFPDLHSELNLSSLELGDSALYFCASGPPDRVSPLHFGNGTRLTVT.

The gene calls are TRBV7-6 and TRBJ2-7; weak D call: TRBD1 (6 bases). Germline assignment: CDR1 SGHVS and CDR2 FNYEAQ. The CDR3 spans 12 residues. Deletions cut 5 bases from V and 5 bases from J, with 10 bases between. The CDR3 here is CASSANRDEQYF. The CDR3 coding sequence is TGTGCCAGCAGCGCTAACAGGGACGAGCAGTACTTC.

This clone is a singleton in its sample. The V and J genes are TRBV6-5 and TRBJ2-7; D is unresolved. The CDR3 consists of 14 residues. Trimming shortened V by 6 bases and J by 5 bases, and 17 bases separated the two germline ends. Germline V gene data show CDR1 as MNHEY and CDR2 as SVGAGI. CDR3 DNA sequence: TGTGCCAGCAGCCCCCCCCAGGAGCGCCACGAGCAGTACTTC. This translates into CASSPPQERHEQYF.

The V and J genes are TRBV7-6 and TRBJ2-7; 7 bases line up with TRBD1. This CDR3 comprises 14 residues. V was clipped by 5 bases and J by 0 bases; unmatched bases: 4. Germline V gene sequence: CDR1 SGHVS, CDR2 FNYEAQ. Here the CDR3 DNA reads TGTGCCAGCAGCAACAGGGGAAGCTCCTACGAGCAGTACTTC. Translated, it gives CASSNRGSSYEQYF.

The rearrangement uses TRBV19 and TRBJ1-2, with D perhaps TRBD1 (5 bases). Trimming took off 6 bases at V and 4 bases at J, with 18 bases between the two ends. The CDR3 contains 15 residues. In germline, CDR1 is LNHDA, CDR2 SQIVND (reference sequence). DNA of the CDR3: TGTGCCAGTAGAGATTCAGACAGCTTGCCCTATGGCTACACCTTC. It yields the protein CASRDSDSLPYGYTF.

This sequence joins TRBV5-1 and TRBJ1-2; TRBD1 is a possible D gene (5 bases). Germline CDR1 and CDR2: SGHRS and YFSETQ. V was trimmed by 2 bases and J by 0 bases, leaving 8 bases between them. The CDR3 contains 14 residues. CDR3 bases: TGCGCCAGCAGCTTAGGAGGGGCTAACTATGGCTACACCTTC. As protein: CASSLGGANYGYTF. Full variable domain (outside the CDR3, taken from reference TRBV5-1 and TRBJ1-2): KAGVTQTPRYLIKTRGQQVTLSCSPISGHRSVSWYQQTPGQGLQFLFEYFSETQRNKGNFPGRFSGRQFSNSRSEMNVSTLELGDSALYLCASSLGGANYGYTFGSGTRLTVV.

This rearrangement joins TRBV11-3 to TRBJ2-7; tentatively, D is TRBD1 (6 bases). Trimming stripped 5 bases from V and 5 bases from J, with 16 bases between. The CDR3 has 14 residues. The germline V gene encodes CDR1 SGHNT and CDR2 YENEEA. CDR3 sequence: CASSQGFSSDEQYF. The CDR3 coding sequence is TGTGCCAGCAGCCAGGGGTTTTCCTCGGACGAGCAGTACTTC.

This chain joins TRBV5-1 and TRBJ1-2; D gene ambiguous. The germline gives CDR1 SGHRS, CDR2 YFSETQ. The V end was cut by 4 bases, the J end by 0 bases, with 16 bases between. This CDR3 spans 16 amino acids. This chain's CDR3 is CASSPSGSQSNYGYTF. DNA for the CDR3: TGCGCCAGCAGCCCCAGTGGGAGCCAGTCTAACTATGGCTACACCTTC.

This chain joins TRBV29-1 and TRBJ2-7; 10 nucleotides agree with TRBD2. V lost 7 bases and J lost 1; bases outside the gene matches: 4. The CDR3 length is 13 residues. The germline gives CDR1 SQVTM, CDR2 ANQGSEA. DNA of the CDR3: TGCAGCGCAGCACTAGCGGGGTCCTACGAGCAGTACTTC. As protein: CSAALAGSYEQYF.